The 24 T cell receptor beta chains below come from one sample, sequenced in a study of blood T cell repertoires in COVID-19. Profiled with immunoSEQ multiplex PCR; TCRdb holds only in-frame clones, not every one. The table records some 190,000 clones, approximately 85% of them present only once. Sequencing was performed on peripheral blood. Receptor source: an older woman with acute or convalescent COVID-19.

This rearrangement joins TRBV20-1 to TRBJ2-5; 9 nucleotides align to TRBD2. V lost 3 bases to trimming and J lost 2 bases; unmatched junction nucleotides: 7. Germline values: CDR1 DFQATT, CDR2 SNEGSKA (reference sequence). This CDR3 is built from 15 residues. CDR3 DNA sequence: TGCAGTGCTAGTGGTAGGACTAGCGATCAAGAGACCCAGTACTTC. It is translated as CSASGRTSDQETQYF.

Remarks on this clone: The same CDR3 also results from other DNA sequences found in this sample. The genes are TRBV28 and TRBJ2-5; a weak D match, TRBD1 (5 bases). Trimming left V 5 bases short and J 1 base short, with 11 bases between. The CDR3 length is 14 residues. Germline V gives CDR1 MDHEN, CDR2 SYDVKM. For the CDR3, the DNA is TGTGCCAGCAGTCCAGGACAAATCCAAGAGACCCAGTACTTC. This gives the protein CASSPGQIQETQYF.

Note on this clone: The junction departs from germline at one end; a sequencing error may be responsible. The rearrangement joins TRBV7-7 to TRBJ1-4; 7 nucleotides align to TRBD1. The CDR3 sequence is 15 residues long. The germline gives CDR1 SSHAT, CDR2 FNYEAQ (reference sequence). DNA of the CDR3: TGTGCTAGCAGCTTAGGGGGACAGCTGAATGAAAAACTGTTTTTT. Translation gives CASSLGGQLNEKLFF. Drawing the rest from reference TRBV7-7 and TRBJ1-4, the complete variable domain is GAGVSQSPRYKVTKRGQDVTLRCDPISSHATLYWYQQALGQGPEFLTYFNYEAQPDKSGLPSDRFSAERPEGSISTLTIQRTEQRDSAMYRCASSLGGQLNEKLFFGSGTQLSVL.

The CDR3 loop is CASSARDRGTEAFF. CDR3 coding DNA: TGTGCCAGTAGTGCAAGGGACAGGGGCACTGAAGCTTTCTTT. This rearrangement joins TRBV19 to TRBJ1-1; TRBD1 matches at 10 bases. In germline, CDR1 is LNHDA, CDR2 SQIVND (reference sequence). This CDR3 spans 14 amino acids. The V gene end was trimmed by 5 bases and the J gene end by 4 bases; junction bases not matched to a gene: 4.

Only one count was recorded for this clone. In DNA form, the CDR3 reads TGTGCCAGCAGCGACGGAGGATTCTCCTACGAGCAGTACTTC. Its translation is CASSDGGFSYEQYF. The V gene is TRBV11-1, the J gene TRBJ2-7, with a weak D call TRBD2 (5 bases). Per the germline V gene, CDR1 is SGHAT and CDR2 is FQDESV (reference sequence). This CDR3 region has 14 residues. Deletions cut 5 bases from V and 0 bases from J, with 11 bases between. The full variable domain, completed using reference TRBV11-1 and TRBJ2-7, is EAEVAQSPRYKITEKSQAVAFWCDPISGHATLYWYRQILGQGPELLVQFQDESVVDDSQLPKDRFSAERLKGVDSTLKIQPAELGDSAMYLCASSDGGFSYEQYFGPGTRLTVT.

V usage is TRBV18 and J usage is TRBJ2-6; D call uncertain. V shed 2 bases and J shed 0 bases, with 2 bases lying between them. In germline, CDR1 is KGHSH, CDR2 LQKENI. The CDR3 length is 14 residues. CDR3 sequence (DNA): TGTGCCAGCTCACCATACTCTGGGGCCAACGTCCTGACTTTC. Translating gives CASSPYSGANVLTF.

This chain joins TRBV12-3 or TRBV12-4 and TRBJ1-1; weak D call: TRBD1 (5 bases). V was shortened by 8 bases and J by 11 bases, with 15 bases between the two germline ends. The CDR3 runs to 11 residues. In nucleotides, the CDR3 is TGTGCCAGCGGGGGGAACCTGGGGGCTTTCTTT. Its translation: CASGGNLGAFF.

The chain is built from TRBV24-1 and TRBJ2-1; D not resolved. V lost 2 bases and J lost 5, with 18 bases in between. The CDR3 is 17 amino acids. The V gene's germline CDR1 is KGHDR and CDR2 SFDVKD. As DNA, the CDR3 is TGTGCCACCAGTGATTCCACCCCATTGGGCTCAAACAATGAGCAGTTCTTC. Encoded protein: CATSDSTPLGSNNEQFF.

The chain combines TRBV24-1 with TRBJ2-7, with D possibly matching TRBD2 (6 bases). Per germline, CDR1 KGHDR and CDR2 SFDVKD. The CDR3 covers 14 residues. Between the trimmed V and J ends, which lost 4 bases and 6 bases, there was a span of 15 bases. The CDR3 DNA reads as TGTGCCACCAGTGACCCCTCGGGGGTACGCGAGCAGTACTTC. Translation: CATSDPSGVREQYF.

The chain carries TRBV7-9 and TRBJ2-7; D remains ambiguous. The CDR3 extends over 13 amino acids. V shed 3 bases and J shed 5 bases, with 11 bases lying between them. The germline V gene has CDR1 SEHNR and CDR2 FQNEAQ (reference sequence). The chain's CDR3 is CASSFTTLDEQYF. The CDR3 coding sequence is TGTGCCAGCAGCTTCACGACTCTCGACGAGCAGTACTTC. Combining the CDR3 with reference TRBV7-9 and TRBJ2-7 gives the whole variable domain DTGVSQNPRHKITKRGQNVTFRCDPISEHNRLYWYRQTLGQGPEFLTYFQNEAQLEKSRLLSDRFSAERPKGSFSTLEIQRTEQGDSAMYLCASSFTTLDEQYFGPGTRLTVT.

This rearrangement joins TRBV5-1 to TRBJ2-3, with D tentatively TRBD2 (5 bases). The ends were cut back, 4 bases at V and 2 bases at J, with 8 bases in the middle. The CDR3 covers 13 residues. Per germline, CDR1 SGHRS and CDR2 YFSETQ. CDR3 DNA: TGCGCCAGCAGCCGGGAATACACAGATACGCAGTATTTT. Translation: CASSREYTDTQYF.

The V and J genes are TRBV6-5 and TRBJ1-2, with D tentatively TRBD1 (5 bases). Germline loops: CDR1 MNHEY, CDR2 SVGAGI. Trimming took 8 bases from V and 4 from J, leaving 17 bases between them. CDR3 length: 14 amino acids. The chain's CDR3 is CASSPPGFFYGYTF. As DNA, the CDR3 is TGTGCCAGCTCGCCCCCAGGGTTCTTCTATGGCTACACCTTC.

The gene calls are TRBV24-1 and TRBJ1-6; TRBD1 agrees at 9 bases. Germline assignment: CDR1 KGHDR and CDR2 SFDVKD. Trimming removed 7 bases from V and 4 bases from J; junction bases left unmatched: 13. The CDR3 covers 18 residues. This CDR3 is CATRTGGVHVYYNSPLHF. CDR3 coding DNA: TGTGCCACCAGAACAGGGGGCGTTCATGTCTATTATAATTCACCCCTCCACTTT.

The CDR3: CASGLAGGGSYNEQFF. The CDR3 nucleotides read TGTGCCAGTGGACTAGCGGGAGGTGGTTCCTACAATGAGCAGTTCTTC. This rearrangement joins TRBV19 to TRBJ2-1; TRBD2 aligns across 14 bases. Trimming cost V 8 bases and J 1 base; bases outside gene matches: 4. This CDR3 is built from 16 residues. Looked up from germline, CDR1 is LNHDA and CDR2 is SQIVND (reference sequence). Full variable domain (remainder filled in from reference TRBV19 and TRBJ2-1): DGGITQSPKYLFRKEGQNVTLSCEQNLNHDAMYWYRQDPGQGLRLIYYSQIVNDFQKGDIAEGYSVSREKKESFPLTVTSAQKNPTAFYLCASGLAGGGSYNEQFFGPGTRLTVL.

The chain couples TRBV12-5 to TRBJ1-1, with D perhaps TRBD1 (6 bases). The CDR3 loop spans 15 amino acids. Germline CDR1 reads LGHNT; CDR2 reads FRNRAP. V was clipped by 3 bases and J by 1 base, with 12 bases between them. This CDR3 is CASGFPTGKNTEAFF. CDR3 coding DNA: TGTGCTAGTGGTTTCCCTACAGGGAAGAACACTGAAGCTTTCTTT. The full variable domain, in which reference TRBV12-5 and TRBJ1-1 provide the parts outside the CDR3, is DARVTQTPRHKVTEMGQEVTMRCQPILGHNTVFWYRQTMMQGLELLAYFRNRAPLDDSGMPKDRFSAEMPDATLATLKIQPSEPRDSAVYFCASGFPTGKNTEAFFGQGTRLTVV.

The chain recombines TRBV11-1 with TRBJ2-1, with 8 bases identical to TRBD1. J gave up 6 bases and V 0 bases, and 10 bases lay outside the gene matches. The CDR3 loop spans 17 amino acids. The V gene's germline CDR1 is SGHAT and CDR2 FQDESV (reference sequence). DNA for the CDR3: TGTGCCAGCAGCTTAGCCGGGCAAGGGACAGGTCTCAATGAGCAGTTCTTC. Protein: CASSLAGQGTGLNEQFF.

The rearrangement links TRBV2 to TRBJ1-2; 8 bases match TRBD1. Per the germline V gene, CDR1 is SNHLY and CDR2 is FYNNEI. CDR3 length equals 16 residues. Trimming cost V 7 bases and J 4 bases; bases outside gene matches: 14. The CDR3 region has the DNA TGTGCCAGCATACCCGATGGGACAGGTGCTTCCTATGGCTACACCTTC. This codes for CASIPDGTGASYGYTF.

In this sample, this clone turned up a few times. This chain joins TRBV6-5 and TRBJ2-2; 7 bases align to TRBD2. The CDR3 length is 15 residues. Germline values: CDR1 MNHEY, CDR2 SVGAGI. After removal of 6 bases from V and 7 bases from J, the junction contained 11 bases not matched to a gene. The CDR3 sequence: CASSREGGRGGELFF. Written as DNA, the CDR3 is TGTGCCAGCAGCCGCGAGGGAGGGAGGGGCGGGGAGCTGTTTTTT.

The chain recombines TRBV28 with TRBJ1-2; tentative D call: TRBD1 (6 bases). Germline CDR1 and CDR2: MDHEN and SYDVKM. The V and J ends lost 2 bases and 6 bases respectively, with 13 bases between them. The CDR3 spans 14 residues. The CDR3 coding sequence is TGTGCCAGCAGTTTACCCGCAGGGGTGGATGGCTACACCTTC. Amino acids: CASSLPAGVDGYTF.

The rearrangement uses TRBV4-2 and TRBJ1-4; D uncertain. The CDR3 totals 15 residues. Germline CDR1 reads LGHNA; CDR2 reads YNFKEQ. V shed 4 bases and J shed 6 bases, with 15 bases lying between them. CDR3 DNA: TGTGCCAGCAGCCCCACCCGAGGACTGCATGAAAAACTGTTTTTT. This codes for CASSPTRGLHEKLFF.

The genes are TRBV5-1 and TRBJ2-1, with 10 bases matching TRBD2. There are 14 residues in the CDR3. The germline V gene has CDR1 SGHRS and CDR2 YFSETQ. Trimming at V came to 0 bases and at J to 6 bases, leaving 0 bases not matched to a gene. The CDR3 nucleotides read TGCGCCAGCAGCTTGGGACTAGCGGGCAATGAGCAGTTCTTC. Encoded protein: CASSLGLAGNEQFF.

The chain joins TRBV9 to TRBJ2-1; no definite D call. V lost 0 bases and J lost 6, with 10 bases in between. From germline, CDR1 is SGDLS and CDR2 YYNGEE. The CDR3 is 14 amino acids. CDR3 sequence: CASSVEPGSNEQFF. The CDR3 DNA is TGTGCCAGCAGCGTAGAGCCCGGTAGCAATGAGCAGTTCTTC.

The chain has TRBV19 and TRBJ2-2; a weak D match, TRBD1 (5 bases). The CDR3 length is 14 residues. Trimming removed 7 bases at V and 1 base at J, with 10 bases between. Looked up from germline, CDR1 is LNHDA and CDR2 is SQIVND (reference sequence). The CDR3 region has the DNA TGTGCCAGTAAAAGTCAGGGGAACACCGGGGAGCTGTTTTTT. As protein: CASKSQGNTGELFF.

The CDR3 loop is CASSITGIQGTEAFF. The CDR3 coding sequence is TGTGCCAGTAGTATTACGGGAATACAGGGCACTGAAGCTTTCTTT. The V call is TRBV19, the J call TRBJ1-1, with D tentatively TRBD1 (6 bases). V shed 3 bases and J shed 4 bases, with 15 bases lying between them. CDR3 length: 15 amino acids. Germline loops: CDR1 LNHDA, CDR2 SQIVND (reference sequence).